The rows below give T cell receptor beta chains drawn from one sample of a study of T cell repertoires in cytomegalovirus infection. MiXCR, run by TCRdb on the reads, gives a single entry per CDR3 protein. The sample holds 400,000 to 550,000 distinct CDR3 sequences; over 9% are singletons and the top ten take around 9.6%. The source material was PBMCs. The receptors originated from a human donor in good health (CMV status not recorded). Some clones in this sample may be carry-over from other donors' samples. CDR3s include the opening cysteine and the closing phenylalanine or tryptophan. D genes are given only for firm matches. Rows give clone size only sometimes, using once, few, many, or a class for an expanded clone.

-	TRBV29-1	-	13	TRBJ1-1	TGCAGCGTTCCAGGGACGGAATACACTGAAGCTTTCTTT	CSVPGTEYTEAFF
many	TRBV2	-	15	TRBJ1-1	TGTGCCAGCTGTCTGGGCCAGCCGATGAACACTGAAGCTTTCTTT	CASCLGQPMNTEAFF
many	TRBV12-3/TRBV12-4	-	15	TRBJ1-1	TGTGCCAGCAGTTTATTCCCCAGCCGGGCGCCTGAAGCTTTCTTT	CASSLFPSRAPEAFF
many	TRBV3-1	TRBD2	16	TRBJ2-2	TGTGCCAGCAGCCAAGGACTAGCGACAAACACCGGGGAGCTGTTTTTT	CASSQGLATNTGELFF
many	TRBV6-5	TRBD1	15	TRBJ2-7	TGTGCCAGCAGAGATACGACAGGGGGAAACTACGAGCAGTACTTC	CASRDTTGGNYEQYF
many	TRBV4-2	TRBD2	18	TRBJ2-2	TGTGCCAGCAGCCAGGGTAGCGGGAGGGCCGTCGGGGCCGGGGAGCTGTTTTTT	CASSQGSGRAVGAGELFF
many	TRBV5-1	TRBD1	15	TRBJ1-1	TGCGCCAGCAGCTTACCGACAGGGAGGGGAACTGAAGCTTTCTTT	CASSLPTGRGTEAFF
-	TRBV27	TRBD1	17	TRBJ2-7	TGTGCCAGCACCGGAGTTCGGACAGGGGACGGGCGCTACGAGCAGTACTTC	CASTGVRTGDGRYEQYF
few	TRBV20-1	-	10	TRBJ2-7	TGCAGTGCTGGACTATACGAGCAGTACTTC	CSAGLYEQYF
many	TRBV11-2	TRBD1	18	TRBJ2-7	TGTGCCAGCAGCCCAATACCAAGACGACAGGGGCGAAACTACGAGCAGTACTTC	CASSPIPRRQGRNYEQYF
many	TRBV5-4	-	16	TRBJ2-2	TGTGCCAGCAGCTTGGGTACTAAGCCAAACACCGGGGAGCTGTTTTTT	CASSLGTKPNTGELFF
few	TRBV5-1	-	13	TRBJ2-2	TGCGCCAGCAGCCCTTGGCGGGGCGGGGAGCTGTTTTTT	CASSPWRGGELFF
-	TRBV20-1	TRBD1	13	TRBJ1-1	TGCAGTGCAGAGACAGGGAGAAACACTGAAGCTTTCTTT	CSAETGRNTEAFF
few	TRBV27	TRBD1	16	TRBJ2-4	TGTGCCAGCAGTATCTCGACAGGGGAAGCCAAAAACATTCAGTACTTC	CASSISTGEAKNIQYF
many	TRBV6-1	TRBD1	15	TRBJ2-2	TGTGCCAGCAATGGACAGGGGCAGAACACCGGGGAGCTGTTTTTT	CASNGQGQNTGELFF
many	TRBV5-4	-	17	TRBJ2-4	TGTGCCAGCAGCTTAGGGTTATACAGGGGAGGCTACGACATTCAGTACTTC	CASSLGLYRGGYDIQYF
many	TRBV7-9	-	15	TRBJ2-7	TGTGCCAGCAGCTCTACAGGGTCTTGGTGGGTCGAGCAGTACTTC	CASSSTGSWWVEQYF
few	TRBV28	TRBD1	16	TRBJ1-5	TGTGCCAGCATTATCTCAGGGGGGACTGGCAATCAGCCCCAGCATTTT	CASIISGGTGNQPQHF
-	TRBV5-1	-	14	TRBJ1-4	TGCGCCAGCAGCCCCAGTGGCCAGAATGAAAAACTGTTTTTT	CASSPSGQNEKLFF
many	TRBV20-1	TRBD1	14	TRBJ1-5	TGCAGTGCTAGAGAGGGGACAGCCAATCAGCCCCAGCATTTT	CSAREGTANQPQHF
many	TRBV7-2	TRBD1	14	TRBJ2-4	TGTGCCAGCAGCTTAGGGACAGGGGGTAACATTCAGTACTTC	CASSLGTGGNIQYF
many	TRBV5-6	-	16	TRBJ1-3	TGTGCCAGCAGCCCCCTCCGGCTGGCTGCGGGAAACACCATATATTTT	CASSPLRLAAGNTIYF
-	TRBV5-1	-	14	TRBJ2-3	TGCGCCAGCATGGGGGGGGGCCGGACAGATACGCAGTATTTT	CASMGGGRTDTQYF
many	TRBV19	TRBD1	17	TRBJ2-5	TGTGCCAGTAGTATGGGACAGGATTCACAGTTGCAAGAGACCCAGTACTTC	CASSMGQDSQLQETQYF
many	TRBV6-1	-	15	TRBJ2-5	TGTGCCAGCAGTGAAGTGGGGCGTCAGCCGGAGACCCAGTACTTC	CASSEVGRQPETQYF
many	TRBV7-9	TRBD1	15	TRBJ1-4	TGTGCCAGCAGCCAAGGACAGGGGGTTGGAGAAAAACTGTTTTTT	CASSQGQGVGEKLFF
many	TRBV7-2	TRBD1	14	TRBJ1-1	TGTGCCAGCAGCCGACAGGGGGTAAGCACTGAAGCTTTCTTT	CASSRQGVSTEAFF
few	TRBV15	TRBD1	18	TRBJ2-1	TGTGCCACCAGCAGAGAAGCGCCTGCGGGACAGGGGGACAATGAGCAGTTCTTC	CATSREAPAGQGDNEQFF
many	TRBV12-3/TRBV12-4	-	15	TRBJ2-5	TGTGCCAGCTCTTACCAGGGTGTGAGACAAGAGACCCAGTACTTC	CASSYQGVRQETQYF
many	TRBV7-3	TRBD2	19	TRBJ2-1	TGTGCCAGCAGCTTAGGGGTGCTAGCGGGAGGCAACTCCTACAATGAGCAGTTCTTC	CASSLGVLAGGNSYNEQFF
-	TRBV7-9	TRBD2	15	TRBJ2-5	TGTGCCAGCAGCTCCCGACTAGCGCCTGGGGAGACCCAGTACTTC	CASSSRLAPGETQYF
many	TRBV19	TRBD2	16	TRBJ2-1	TGTGCCAGTAGTCCTCGGACTAGGGCCCCCTACAATGAGCAGTTCTTC	CASSPRTRAPYNEQFF
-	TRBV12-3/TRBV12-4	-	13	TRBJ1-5	TGTGCCAGCAGTTTAAGGGTCGAACGGCCCCAGCATTTT	CASSLRVERPQHF
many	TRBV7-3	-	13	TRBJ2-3	TGTGCCAGCAGCCACACAGGGACAGATACGCAGTATTTT	CASSHTGTDTQYF
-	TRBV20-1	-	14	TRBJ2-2	TGCAGTGCTAAGCGGGCCCGAGACACCGGGGAGCTGTTTTTT	CSAKRARDTGELFF
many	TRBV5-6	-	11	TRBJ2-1	TGTGCCAGCACTCTGGGCCCTGAGCAGTTCTTC	CASTLGPEQFF
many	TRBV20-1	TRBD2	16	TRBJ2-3	TGCAGTGCTAGAGAAGCGGCTAGCGGATTCACAGATACGCAGTATTTT	CSAREAASGFTDTQYF
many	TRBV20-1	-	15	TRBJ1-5	TGCAGTGCTAGAGAAGGAGGCGAAGTCAATCAGCCCCAGCATTTT	CSAREGGEVNQPQHF
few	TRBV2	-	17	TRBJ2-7	TGTGCCAGCAGTGAAGCGCCCCCCGAGACGGAATCCTACGAGCAGTACTTC	CASSEAPPETESYEQYF
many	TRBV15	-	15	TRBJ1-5	TGTGCCACCAGCAGAGATCTCGTGGGTAATCAGCCCCAGCATTTT	CATSRDLVGNQPQHF
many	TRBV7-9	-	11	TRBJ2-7	TGTGCCAGCAGCGTGACGGGGGAGCAGTACTTC	CASSVTGEQYF
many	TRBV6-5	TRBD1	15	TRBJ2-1	TGTGCCAGCAGTTACGGGACAGGGTATGACAATGAGCAGTTCTTC	CASSYGTGYDNEQFF
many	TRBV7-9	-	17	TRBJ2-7	TGTGCCAGCAGCGCGGACAGTCCCCGTTTCCTCCCCTACGAGCAGTACTTC	CASSADSPRFLPYEQYF
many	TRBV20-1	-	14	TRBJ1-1	TGCAGTGCTAGAGAAGACCTAGTGGGCACTGAAGCTTTCTTT	CSAREDLVGTEAFF
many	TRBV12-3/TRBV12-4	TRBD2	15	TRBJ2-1	TGTGCCAGCAGTTCTAGCGGGGGGGCTCAGAGTGAGCAGTTCTTC	CASSSSGGAQSEQFF
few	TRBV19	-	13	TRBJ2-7	TGTGCCAGTAAGGACCACAGCTCCTACGAGCAGTACTTC	CASKDHSSYEQYF
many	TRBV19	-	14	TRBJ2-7	TGTGCCAGTAGTAGGACAACGAACGCCTACGAGCAGTACTTC	CASSRTTNAYEQYF
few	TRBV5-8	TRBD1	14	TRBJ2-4	TGTGCCAGCACCCACAGGGGTATGGGTAACATTCAGTACTTC	CASTHRGMGNIQYF
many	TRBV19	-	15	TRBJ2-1	TGTGCCAGTAGTATCGGGCTAGCAGGGTCCAATGAGCAGTTCTTC	CASSIGLAGSNEQFF
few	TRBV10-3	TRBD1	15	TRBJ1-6	TGTGCCATCAGCCCCGTTGACAGGGAGAATTCACCCCTCCACTTT	CAISPVDRENSPLHF
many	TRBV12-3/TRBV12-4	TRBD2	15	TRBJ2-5	TGTGCCAGCAGTTGGGGACTAGCGGTACAAGAGACCCAGTACTTC	CASSWGLAVQETQYF
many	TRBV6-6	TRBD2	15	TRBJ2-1	TGTGCCAGCAGTTACGGCGGGGGGTCCTACAATGAGCAGTTCTTC	CASSYGGGSYNEQFF
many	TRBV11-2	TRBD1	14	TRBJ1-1	TGTGCCAGCAGCTCCGGACAGGGAGTAGCTGAAGCTTTCTTT	CASSSGQGVAEAFF
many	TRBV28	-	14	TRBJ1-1	TGTGCCAGCAGTTTGCGGCAGACGAACACTGAAGCTTTCTTT	CASSLRQTNTEAFF
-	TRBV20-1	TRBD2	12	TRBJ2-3	TGCAGTCCGCTTGGTGGCAGCGGGGCGCAGTATTTT	CSPLGGSGAQYF
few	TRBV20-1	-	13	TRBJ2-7	TGCAGTGTCCGGAGGGAAGACTCCTACGAGCAGTACTTC	CSVRREDSYEQYF
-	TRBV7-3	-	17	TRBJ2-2	TGTGCCAGCAGCTTCGATCTTGGCCAGACGAACACCGGGGAGCTGTTTTTT	CASSFDLGQTNTGELFF
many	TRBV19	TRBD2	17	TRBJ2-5	TGTGCCAGCCGAGGACTAGCGGGGGGTCCTTATCGGGAGACCCAGTACTTC	CASRGLAGGPYRETQYF
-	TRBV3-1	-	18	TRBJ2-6	TGTGCCAGCAGCCCGATACAGGGAGCCCTCTCTGGGGCCAACGTCCTGACTTTC	CASSPIQGALSGANVLTF
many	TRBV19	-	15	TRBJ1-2	TGTGCCAGTAGTATAGGGCGCACAACGAACTATGGCTACACCTTC	CASSIGRTTNYGYTF